This record covers a single TCR beta chain. Its specificity is not known. This specimen belongs to a study of CD8+ T cells in alopecia areata. Study details: Severity was scored as percentage of affected scalp area in treated patients.

Treatment here: oral pan-JAK inhibitor, 5-10 mg twice daily. RNA was isolated and reverse transcribed to cDNA, the sequencing template. The data were produced by immunoSEQ multiplex PCR, yet TCRdb's version contains in-frame clones alone and is incomplete. In the table there are about 190,000 clones, more than 55% of which are singletons. General study points: Scalp clonality and expanded CD8+ clones among the top 100 were significantly decreased by tofacitinib.

Deletions cut 5 bases from V and 5 bases from J, with 12 bases between. Germline lookup yields CDR1 SGHAT and CDR2 FQNNGV. CDR3 length: 13 residues. V usage is TRBV11-2 and J usage is TRBJ2-5; possibly TRBD1 or TRBD2 for D (5 bases each). The TCR originated in a human donor with alopecia areata. The sample here was CD4+ T cells sorted from blood, taken at week 4, from a patient treated with tofacitinib. CDR3 coding DNA: TGTGCCAGCAGCACCCCGGGACGGGAGACCCAGTACTTC. Protein sequence: CASSTPGRETQYF.